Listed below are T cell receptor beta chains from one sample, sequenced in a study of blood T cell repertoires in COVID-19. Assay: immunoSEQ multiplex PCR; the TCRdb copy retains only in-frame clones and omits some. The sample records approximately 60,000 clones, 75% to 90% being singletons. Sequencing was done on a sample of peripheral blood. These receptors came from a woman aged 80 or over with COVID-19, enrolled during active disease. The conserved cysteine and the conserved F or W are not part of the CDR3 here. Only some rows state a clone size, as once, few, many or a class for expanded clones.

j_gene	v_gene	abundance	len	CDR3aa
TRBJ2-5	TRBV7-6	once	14	ASSLQDAGAKGTQY
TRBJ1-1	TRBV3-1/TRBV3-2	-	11	ASTQQGAREAF
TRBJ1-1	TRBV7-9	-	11	ASSSHLITEAF
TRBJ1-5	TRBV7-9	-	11	ASSLASNQPQH
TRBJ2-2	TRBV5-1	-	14	ASSPGQSLNTGELF
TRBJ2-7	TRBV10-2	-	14	ASSEWGQAFSYEQY
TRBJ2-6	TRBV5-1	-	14	ASSRDLSSGANVLT
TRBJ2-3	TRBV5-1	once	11	ASSLTGGDTQY
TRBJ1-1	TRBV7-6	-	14	ASSFRQGPGSTEAF
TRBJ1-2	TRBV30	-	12	AWTPGTGVYGYT
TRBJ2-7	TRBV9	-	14	ASSVAVSGGPYEQY
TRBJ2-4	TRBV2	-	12	ASSVTGIKNIQY
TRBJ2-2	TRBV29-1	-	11	SAGTSNTGELF
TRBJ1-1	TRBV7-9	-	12	ASSSTGGETEAF
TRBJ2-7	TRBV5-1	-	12	ASSSGQSTDEQY
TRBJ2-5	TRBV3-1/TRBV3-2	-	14	ASSPNPTGSGETQY
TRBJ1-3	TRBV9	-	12	ASSGGVGRNTIY
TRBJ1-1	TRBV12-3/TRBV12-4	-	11	ASSQSGDTEAF
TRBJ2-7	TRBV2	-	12	ASSDSGGAYEQY
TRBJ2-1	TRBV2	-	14	ASSLTAGLAGDEQF
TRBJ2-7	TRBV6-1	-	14	ASSGLDRGFSYEQY
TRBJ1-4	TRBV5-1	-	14	ATRPGGSWTNEKLF
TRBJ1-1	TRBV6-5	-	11	ASRETVNTEAF
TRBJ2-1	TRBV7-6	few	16	ASSVGVDSPLFYNEQF
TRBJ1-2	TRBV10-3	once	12	AILNNRGTHGYT
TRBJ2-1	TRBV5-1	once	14	ASSLGSSGGPDEQF
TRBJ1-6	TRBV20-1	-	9	SASTGQLWS
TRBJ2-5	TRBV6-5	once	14	ASSYSSRGRGETQY